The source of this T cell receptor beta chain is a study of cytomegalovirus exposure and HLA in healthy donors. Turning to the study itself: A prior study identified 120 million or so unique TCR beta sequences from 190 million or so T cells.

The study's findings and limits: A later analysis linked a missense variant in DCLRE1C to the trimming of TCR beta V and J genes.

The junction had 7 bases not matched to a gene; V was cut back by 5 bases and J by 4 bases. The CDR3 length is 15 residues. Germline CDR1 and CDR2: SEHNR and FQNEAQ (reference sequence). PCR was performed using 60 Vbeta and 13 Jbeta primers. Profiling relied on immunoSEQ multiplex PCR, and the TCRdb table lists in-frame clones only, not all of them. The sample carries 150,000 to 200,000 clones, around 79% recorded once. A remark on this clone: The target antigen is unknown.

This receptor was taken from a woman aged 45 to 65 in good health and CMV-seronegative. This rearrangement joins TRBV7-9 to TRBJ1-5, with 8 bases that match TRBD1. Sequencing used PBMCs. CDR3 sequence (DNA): TGTGCCAGCAGCCTTCAGGGGGCGAGGAATCAGCCCCAGCATTTT. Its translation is CASSLQGARNQPQHF.